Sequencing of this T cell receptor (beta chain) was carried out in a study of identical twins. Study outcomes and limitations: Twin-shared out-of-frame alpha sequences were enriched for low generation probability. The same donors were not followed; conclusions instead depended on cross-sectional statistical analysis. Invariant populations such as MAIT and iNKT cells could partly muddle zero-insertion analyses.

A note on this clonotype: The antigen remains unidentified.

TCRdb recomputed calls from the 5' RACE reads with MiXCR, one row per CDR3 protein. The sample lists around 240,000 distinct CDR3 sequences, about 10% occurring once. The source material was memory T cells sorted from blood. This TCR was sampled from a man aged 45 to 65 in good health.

In DNA form, the CDR3 reads TGTGCCAGTAGTATGGCGGGGGCTAGCACAGATACGCAGTATTTT. Its protein is CASSMAGASTDTQYF. The chain has TRBV19 and TRBJ2-3; possibly TRBD2 for D (7 bases). The germline V and J ends were trimmed by 3 bases and 0 bases, with 10 bases remaining between them. Germline V CDR1 and CDR2: LNHDA, SQIVND (reference sequence). This CDR3 comprises 15 residues.